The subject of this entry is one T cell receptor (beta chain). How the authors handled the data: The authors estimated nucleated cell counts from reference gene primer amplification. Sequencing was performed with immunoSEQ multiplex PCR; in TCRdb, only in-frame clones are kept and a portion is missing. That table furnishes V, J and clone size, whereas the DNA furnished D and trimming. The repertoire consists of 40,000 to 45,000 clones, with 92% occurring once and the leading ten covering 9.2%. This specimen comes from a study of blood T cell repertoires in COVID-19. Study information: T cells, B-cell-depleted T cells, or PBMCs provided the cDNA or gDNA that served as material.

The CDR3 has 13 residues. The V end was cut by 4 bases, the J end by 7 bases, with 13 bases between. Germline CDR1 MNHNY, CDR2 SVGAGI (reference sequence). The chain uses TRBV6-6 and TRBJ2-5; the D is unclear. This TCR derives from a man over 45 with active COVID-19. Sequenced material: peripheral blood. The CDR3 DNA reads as TGTGCCAGCAGTTCAGTACAGTTGATGACCCAGTACTTC. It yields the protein CASSSVQLMTQYF.